The 23 T cell receptor beta chains below come from one sample, sequenced in a study of CD8 T cells in ankylosing spondylitis. TCRdb called the 5' RACE reads again in MiXCR, with one record for every CDR3 protein. The repertoire holds roughly 130,000 distinct CDR3 sequences, about 6.5% seen once, with less than 15% in the top ten. Material: blood, either unsorted or a sorted T cell fraction (not recorded which). These receptors all come from a male donor with ankylosing spondylitis or in good health (not recorded which).

This clonotype came up many times. The CDR3 DNA reads as TGCGCCAGCAGCTTAGAGACTAGCGGCTACTACGAGCAGTACTTC. It codes for CASSLETSGYYEQYF. This chain joins TRBV5-1 and TRBJ2-7; 9 bases match TRBD2. Germline V gene data show CDR1 as SGHRS and CDR2 as YFSETQ. The CDR3 sequence is 15 residues long. The junction had 6 bases not matched to a gene; V was cut back by 2 bases and J by 3 bases.

This clonotype came up a few times. A much larger clone sits a single nucleotide away, making a read error possible. This rearrangement joins TRBV10-2 to TRBJ1-2; D is unclear. Germline V lookup: CDR1 WSHSY, CDR2 SAAADI. The CDR3 contains 16 residues. DNA for the CDR3: TGCGCCAGCAGCCTGGGGTCTTTCAGCACTAACTGTGGCTACACCTTC. Translated: CASSLGSFSTNCGYTF.

This clonotype has ten or more counts. V usage is TRBV7-2 and J usage is TRBJ2-1; D may correspond to TRBD1 or TRBD2 (5 bases each). V lost 6 bases and J lost 0, with 15 bases in between. Germline CDR1 reads SGHTA; CDR2 reads FQGNSA. The CDR3 contains 16 residues. CDR3 nucleotides: TGTGCCAGCAGTTGGACCGGGACGCACTCCTACAATGAGCAGTTCTTC. Protein sequence: CASSWTGTHSYNEQFF. The full variable domain, in which reference TRBV7-2 and TRBJ2-1 provide the parts outside the CDR3, is GAGVSQSPSNKVTEKGKDVELRCDPISGHTALYWYRQSLGQGLEFLIYFQGNSAPDKSGLPSDRFSAERTGGSVSTLTIQRTQQEDSAVYLCASSWTGTHSYNEQFFGPGTRLTVL.

The sample holds many counts of this clonotype. The chain has TRBV20-1 and TRBJ2-5; 11 bases line up with TRBD1. This CDR3 is 13 amino acids long. Germline V lookup: CDR1 DFQATT, CDR2 SNEGSKA (reference sequence). Trimming cost V 3 bases and J 4 bases; bases outside gene matches: 1. CDR3 residues: CSASGTGGETQYF. In DNA form, the CDR3 reads TGCAGTGCTAGTGGGACAGGGGGAGAGACCCAGTACTTC.

This clonotype has only a few counts. The chain carries TRBV12-3 or TRBV12-4 and TRBJ2-5; D possibly corresponds to TRBD2 (7 bases). This CDR3 contains 15 residues. The V and J ends lost 5 bases and 3 bases respectively, with 16 bases between them. CDR3 region: CASSQARGREETQYF. The CDR3, as DNA: TGTGCCAGCAGTCAAGCGCGGGGGCGCGAAGAGACCCAGTACTTC.

This clonotype was found many times. V and J are TRBV5-1 and TRBJ1-3; D is possibly TRBD1 (6 bases). Trimming stripped 3 bases from V and 1 base from J, with 11 bases between. In germline, CDR1 is SGHRS, CDR2 YFSETQ. The length of the CDR3 is 15 residues. CDR3 nucleotides: TGCGCCAGCAGCTCCGGGACACAGTCTGGAAACACCATATATTTT. As protein: CASSSGTQSGNTIYF.

The rearrangement links TRBV27 to TRBJ1-2; the match to TRBD1 covers 8 bases. Germline V gene data show CDR1 as MNHEY and CDR2 as SMNVEV (reference sequence). V was clipped by 5 bases and J by 1 base; unmatched bases: 3. This CDR3 comprises 14 residues. In nucleotides, the CDR3 is TGTGCCAGCAGTCGACAGGGGCTTAACTATGGCTACACCTTC. This encodes CASSRQGLNYGYTF.

This clonotype was found many times. The rearrangement links TRBV5-1 to TRBJ2-2; D assignment may be TRBD1 or TRBD2 (5 bases each). V was trimmed by 4 bases and J by 4 bases, leaving 17 bases between them. Germline CDR1 and CDR2: SGHRS and YFSETQ. The CDR3 is 16 residues long. This CDR3 is CASSVNFGALTGELFF. The CDR3 coding sequence is TGCGCCAGCAGCGTGAACTTCGGGGCCCTCACCGGGGAGCTGTTTTTT.

The chain recombines TRBV5-1 with TRBJ2-5; TRBD2 matches 10 bases. The CDR3 contains 17 residues. Trimming cost V 3 bases and J 5 bases; bases outside gene matches: 13. Germline V gene sequence: CDR1 SGHRS, CDR2 YFSETQ. The DNA for the CDR3 is TGCGCCAGCAGCTGGGGGCTAGCGGGAGTTTCGGGGGAGACCCAGTACTTC. Protein: CASSWGLAGVSGETQYF.

This clonotype showed up many times. The chain uses TRBV12-3 or TRBV12-4 and TRBJ1-5, with D unresolved. The CDR3 is made up of 14 amino acids. Trimming took 3 bases from V and 0 from J, leaving 6 bases between them. The CDR3 loop is CASSFGDSNQPQHF. For the CDR3, the DNA is TGTGCCAGCAGTTTTGGTGATAGCAATCAGCCCCAGCATTTT.

In this sample, this clonotype turned up many times. The chain is built from TRBV19 and TRBJ1-3; D is unresolved. CDR1 is LNHDA and CDR2 is SQIVND in the germline V gene (reference sequence). The V end lost 6 bases, the J end lost 4 bases, and 13 bases lay between the germline ends. This CDR3 is built from 14 residues. The CDR3 region is CASRTPLHGNTIYF. The CDR3 nucleotides read TGTGCCAGTAGGACCCCGCTACACGGAAACACCATATATTTT.

This clonotype was counted ten times or more. The rearrangement links TRBV15 to TRBJ1-2; perhaps TRBD1 as D (6 bases). V was trimmed by 0 bases and J by 7 bases, leaving 12 bases between them. CDR1 and CDR2 from the germline V gene are LNHNV and YYDKDF (reference sequence). The CDR3 has 14 amino acids. CDR3 DNA: TGTGCCACCAGCAGAGAGTTACAGGGTGCTGGCTACACCTTC. It yields the protein CATSRELQGAGYTF. Looking up the rest from reference TRBV15 and TRBJ1-2 gives the full variable domain: DAMVIQNPRYQVTQFGKPVTLSCSQTLNHNVMYWYQQKSSQAPKLLFHYYDKDFNNEADTPDNFQSRRPNTSFCFLDIRSPGLGDTAMYLCATSRELQGAGYTFGSGTRLTVV.

This clonotype was recorded many times. The chain employs TRBV5-5 and TRBJ1-1, with no clear D. With 2 bases removed from V and 2 bases from J, the gap between germline ends came to 4 bases. Germline V gene sequence: CDR1 SGHKS, CDR2 YYEKEE (reference sequence). The CDR3 length is 12 residues. The CDR3 coding sequence is TGTGCCAGCAGCTTCCGAAACACTGAAGCTTTCTTT. Its protein is CASSFRNTEAFF. Looking up the rest from reference TRBV5-5 and TRBJ1-1 gives the full variable domain: DAGVTQSPTHLIKTRGQQVTLRCSPISGHKSVSWYQQVLGQGPQFIFQYYEKEERGRGNFPDRFSARQFPNYSSELNVNALLLGDSALYLCASSFRNTEAFFGQGTRLTVV.

The table lists this clonotype with many counts. The chain employs TRBV13 and TRBJ2-1; D may match TRBD1 or TRBD2 (6 bases each). V lost 4 bases to trimming and J lost 8 bases, with 9 bases between them. This CDR3 spans 12 amino acids. Germline CDR1 PRHDT, CDR2 FYEKMQ (reference sequence). The CDR3 reads CASSWGAYEQFF. The CDR3 region has the DNA TGTGCCAGCAGCTGGGGGGCGTATGAGCAGTTCTTC.

In its sample, this clonotype was seen many times. The chain is built from TRBV20-1 and TRBJ1-1; no reliable D call. V was trimmed by 3 bases and J by 2 bases, leaving 13 bases between them. The CDR3 has 14 residues. Germline V gene data show CDR1 as DFQATT and CDR2 as SNEGSKA (reference sequence). This CDR3 reads CSASAGYYNTEAFF. DNA of the CDR3: TGCAGTGCTAGTGCCGGCTACTACAACACTGAAGCTTTCTTT.

This clonotype was recorded at least ten times. The gene calls are TRBV10-3 and TRBJ2-7; D may be TRBD1 or TRBD2 (5 bases each). CDR3 length: 13 amino acids. Between the trimmed V and J ends, which lost 3 bases and 4 bases, there was a span of 10 bases. CDR1 is ENHRY, CDR2 SYGVKD, per germline. In DNA, the CDR3 is TGTGCCATCAGTGACCAGGGACGATACGAGCAGTACTTC. Residues: CAISDQGRYEQYF.

At least ten counts were recorded for this clonotype. The chain employs TRBV9 and TRBJ1-6; TRBD1 is a possible D gene (5 bases). The CDR3 is made up of 14 amino acids. Between the trimmed V and J ends, which lost 3 bases and 7 bases, there was a span of 11 bases. Germline V gives CDR1 SGDLS, CDR2 YYNGEE. CDR3 residues: CASSGSRVNSPLHF. The DNA of the CDR3 is TGTGCCAGCAGCGGCTCCAGGGTGAATTCACCCCTCCACTTT.

This clonotype was counted at least ten times. The chain couples TRBV18 to TRBJ2-3; D may be TRBD1 (6 bases). Trimming cost V 3 bases and J 2 bases, with 27 bases left between them. CDR3 length: 20 residues. Germline CDR1 reads KGHSH; CDR2 reads LQKENI. The DNA of the CDR3 is TGTGCCAGCTCACCGATCAGGGAGTTGTGGGGGCAACTGTCCACAGATACGCAGTATTTT. This encodes CASSPIRELWGQLSTDTQYF.

This clonotype occurred many times. This chain connects TRBV3-1 to TRBJ1-1; D call uncertain. Germline CDR1 and CDR2: LGHDT and YNNKEL (reference sequence). The CDR3 runs 15 residues. The germline V and J ends were trimmed by 2 bases and 3 bases, with 13 bases remaining between them. CDR3 protein: CASSQPQGLYTEAFF. The CDR3, as DNA: TGTGCCAGCAGCCAACCCCAAGGACTGTACACTGAAGCTTTCTTT.

The gene calls are TRBV4-1 and TRBJ2-7; D is perhaps TRBD2 (5 bases). Germline V gene data show CDR1 as MGHRA and CDR2 as YSYEKL. The V gene lost 2 bases and the J gene lost 8 bases, with 16 bases spanning the gap. This CDR3 comprises 14 residues. The CDR3 is CASSQPGGGGQQYF. As DNA, the CDR3 is TGCGCCAGCAGCCAACCAGGAGGTGGCGGGCAGCAGTACTTC.

The sample holds a few counts of this clonotype. J is TRBJ1-4 and V is TRBV12-3 or TRBV12-4; a weak D match, TRBD1 (5 bases). V was trimmed by 3 bases and J by 7 bases, leaving 12 bases between them. The CDR3 loop spans 14 amino acids. The CDR3 region has the DNA TGTGCCAGCAGTTTTGAAGGGGCAACTGAAAAACTGTTTTTT. Protein: CASSFEGATEKLFF.

This clonotype came up many times. J is TRBJ1-1 and V is TRBV12-3 or TRBV12-4, with TRBD1 matching 8 bases. V dropped 5 bases and J dropped 4; count of bases not matched to a gene: 6. The CDR3 covers 14 residues. In nucleotides, the CDR3 is TGTGCCAGCAGTAAAGACAGGGGTTCCACTGAAGCTTTCTTT. Translating gives CASSKDRGSTEAFF.

The chain recombines TRBV4-2 with TRBJ1-1; D not resolved. CDR1 is LGHNA and CDR2 is YNFKEQ in the germline V gene. V gave up 8 bases and J gave up 3 bases, with 16 bases separating them. The CDR3 is 14 residues long. The CDR3 coding sequence is TGTGCCAGCGGCCCCCCTGGCCTCTACACTGAAGCTTTCTTT. Translating it yields CASGPPGLYTEAFF.